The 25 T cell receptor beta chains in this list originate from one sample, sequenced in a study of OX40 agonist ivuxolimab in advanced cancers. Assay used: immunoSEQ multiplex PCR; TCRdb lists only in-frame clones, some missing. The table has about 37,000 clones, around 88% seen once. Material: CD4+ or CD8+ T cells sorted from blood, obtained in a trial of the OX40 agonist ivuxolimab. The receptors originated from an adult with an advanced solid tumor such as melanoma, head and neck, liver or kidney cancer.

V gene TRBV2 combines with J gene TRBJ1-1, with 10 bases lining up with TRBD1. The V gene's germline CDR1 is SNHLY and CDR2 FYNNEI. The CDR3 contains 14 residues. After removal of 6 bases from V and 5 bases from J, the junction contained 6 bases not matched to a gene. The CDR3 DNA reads TGTGCCAGCAGCCGACAGGGGGCGGGGACTGAAGCTTTCTTT. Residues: CASSRQGAGTEAFF.

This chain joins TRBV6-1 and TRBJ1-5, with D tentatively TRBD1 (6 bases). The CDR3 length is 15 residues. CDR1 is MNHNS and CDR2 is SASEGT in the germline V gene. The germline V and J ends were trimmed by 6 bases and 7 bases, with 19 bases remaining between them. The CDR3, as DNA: TGTGCCAGCAGGCTTAGTGGGGGGCATATGCAGCCCCAGCATTTT. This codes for CASRLSGGHMQPQHF.

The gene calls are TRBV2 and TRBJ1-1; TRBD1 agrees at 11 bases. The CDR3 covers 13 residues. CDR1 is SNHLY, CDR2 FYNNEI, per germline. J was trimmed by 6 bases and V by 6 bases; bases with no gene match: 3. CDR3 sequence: CASRGQGVAEAFF. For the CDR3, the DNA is TGTGCCAGCAGGGGACAGGGGGTTGCTGAAGCTTTCTTT.

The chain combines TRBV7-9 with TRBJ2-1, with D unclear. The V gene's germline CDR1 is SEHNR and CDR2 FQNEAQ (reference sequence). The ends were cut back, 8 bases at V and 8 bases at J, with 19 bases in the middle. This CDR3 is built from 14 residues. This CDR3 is CASGPGPPLDEQFF. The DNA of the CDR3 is TGTGCCAGCGGGCCTGGACCTCCCCTCGATGAGCAGTTCTTC. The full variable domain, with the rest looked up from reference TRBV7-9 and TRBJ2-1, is DTGVSQNPRHKITKRGQNVTFRCDPISEHNRLYWYRQTLGQGPEFLTYFQNEAQLEKSRLLSDRFSAERPKGSFSTLEIQRTEQGDSAMYLCASGPGPPLDEQFFGPGTRLTVL.

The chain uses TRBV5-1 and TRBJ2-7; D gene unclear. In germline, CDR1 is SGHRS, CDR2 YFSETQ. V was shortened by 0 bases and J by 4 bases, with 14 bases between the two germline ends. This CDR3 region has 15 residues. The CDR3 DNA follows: TGCGCCAGCAGCTTGGGCCTGGTTGTAGAGTACGAGCAGTACTTC. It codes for CASSLGLVVEYEQYF.

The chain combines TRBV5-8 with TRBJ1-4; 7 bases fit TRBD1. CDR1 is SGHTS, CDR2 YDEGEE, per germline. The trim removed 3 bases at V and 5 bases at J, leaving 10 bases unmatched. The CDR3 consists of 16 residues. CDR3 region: CASSSRGGQKNEKLFF. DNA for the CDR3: TGTGCCAGCAGCTCCCGGGGGGGACAGAAGAATGAAAAACTGTTTTTT.

CDR3 loop: CASSVGPRYSSGNTIYF. As DNA, the CDR3 is TGTGCCAGCAGCGTAGGTCCCCGATACTCATCTGGAAACACCATATATTTT. The rearrangement joins TRBV9 to TRBJ1-3; no firm D call. V gave up 0 bases and J gave up 1 base, with 14 bases separating them. The CDR3 sequence is 17 residues long. Germline V gives CDR1 SGDLS, CDR2 YYNGEE. Based on the CDR3 plus reference TRBV9 and TRBJ1-3, the full variable domain is DSGVTQTPKHLITATGQRVTLRCSPRSGDLSVYWYQQSLDQGLQFLIQYYNGEERAKGNILERFSAQQFPDLHSELNLSSLELGDSALYFCASSVGPRYSSGNTIYFGEGSWLTVV.

The CDR3 region is CASSTAGGAGETQYF. CDR3 sequence (DNA): TGTGCCAGCAGCACTGCAGGGGGCGCGGGGGAGACCCAGTACTTC. V and J are TRBV11-3 and TRBJ2-5; 8 bases are a match to TRBD1. This CDR3 is built from 15 residues. Germline CDR1 is SGHNT and CDR2 is YENEEA. Trimming took 5 bases from V and 5 from J; bases not matched to a gene: 10.

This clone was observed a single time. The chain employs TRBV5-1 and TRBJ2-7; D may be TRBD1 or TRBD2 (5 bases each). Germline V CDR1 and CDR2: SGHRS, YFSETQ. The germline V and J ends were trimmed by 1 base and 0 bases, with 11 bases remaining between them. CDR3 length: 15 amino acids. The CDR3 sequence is CASSLTRDHSYEQYF. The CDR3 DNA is TGCGCCAGCAGCTTGACACGGGACCACTCCTACGAGCAGTACTTC.

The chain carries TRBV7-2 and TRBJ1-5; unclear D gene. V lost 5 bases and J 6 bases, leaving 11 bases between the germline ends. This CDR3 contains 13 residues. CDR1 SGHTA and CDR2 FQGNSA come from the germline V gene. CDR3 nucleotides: TGTGCCAGCAGCCTCAACCTAGGTCAGCCCCAGCATTTT. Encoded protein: CASSLNLGQPQHF.

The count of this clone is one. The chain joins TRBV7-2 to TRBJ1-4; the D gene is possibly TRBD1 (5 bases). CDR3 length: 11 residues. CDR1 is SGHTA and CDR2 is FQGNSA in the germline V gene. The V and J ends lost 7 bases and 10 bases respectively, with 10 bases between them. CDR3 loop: CASTAGGKLFF. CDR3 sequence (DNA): TGTGCCAGCACCGCGGGGGGAAAACTGTTTTTT.

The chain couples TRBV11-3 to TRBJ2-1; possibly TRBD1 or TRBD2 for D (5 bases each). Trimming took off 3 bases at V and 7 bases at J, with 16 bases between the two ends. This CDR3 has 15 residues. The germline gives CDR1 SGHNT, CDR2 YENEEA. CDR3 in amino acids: CASSFSGTEMNEQFF. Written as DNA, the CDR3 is TGTGCCAGCAGCTTTTCCGGGACGGAGATGAATGAGCAGTTCTTC.

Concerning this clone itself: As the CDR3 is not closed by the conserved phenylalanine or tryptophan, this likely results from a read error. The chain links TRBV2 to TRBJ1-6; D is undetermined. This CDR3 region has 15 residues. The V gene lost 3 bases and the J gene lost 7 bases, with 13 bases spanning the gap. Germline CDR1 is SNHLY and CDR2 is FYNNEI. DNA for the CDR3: TGTGCCAGCAGTGATTTGGGGTTGGGCAATTCACCCCTCCACCTT. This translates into CASSDLGLGNSPLHL.

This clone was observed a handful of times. The CDR3 sequence is CASSPQPGTYNEQFF. DNA for the CDR3: TGTGCCAGCAGCCCCCAGCCCGGTACCTACAATGAGCAGTTCTTC. The J gene is TRBJ2-1, the V gene TRBV7-2; no clear D. V was cut by 5 bases and J by 2 bases, with 13 bases left in between. This CDR3 has 15 amino acids. Germline V gene sequence: CDR1 SGHTA, CDR2 FQGNSA. Looking up the rest from reference TRBV7-2 and TRBJ2-1 gives the full variable domain: GAGVSQSPSNKVTEKGKDVELRCDPISGHTALYWYRQSLGQGLEFLIYFQGNSAPDKSGLPSDRFSAERTGGSVSTLTIQRTQQEDSAVYLCASSPQPGTYNEQFFGPGTRLTVL.

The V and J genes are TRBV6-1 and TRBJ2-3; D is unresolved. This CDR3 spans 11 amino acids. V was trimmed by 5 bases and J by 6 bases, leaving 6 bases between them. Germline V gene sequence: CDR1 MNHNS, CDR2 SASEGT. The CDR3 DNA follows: TGTGCCAGCAGTTCCGCGGATACGCAGTATTTT. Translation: CASSSADTQYF.

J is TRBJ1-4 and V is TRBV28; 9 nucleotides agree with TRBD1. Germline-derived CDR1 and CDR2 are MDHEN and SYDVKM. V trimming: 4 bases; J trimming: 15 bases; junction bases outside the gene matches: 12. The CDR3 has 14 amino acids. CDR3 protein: CASSSRYGQGRVFF. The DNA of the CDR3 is TGTGCCAGCAGTTCAAGATATGGACAGGGGAGGGTGTTTTTT.

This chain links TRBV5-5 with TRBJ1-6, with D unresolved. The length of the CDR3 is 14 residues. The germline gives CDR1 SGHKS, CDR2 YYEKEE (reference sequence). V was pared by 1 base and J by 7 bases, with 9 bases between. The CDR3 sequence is CASSLTGRNSPLHF. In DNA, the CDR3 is TGTGCCAGCAGCTTGACGGGGAGAAATTCACCCCTCCACTTT.

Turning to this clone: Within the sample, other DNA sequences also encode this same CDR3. The CDR3 loop is CASSVDRVNTEAFF. CDR3 sequence (DNA): TGTGCCAGCAGCGTAGACAGGGTGAACACTGAAGCTTTCTTT. This chain uses TRBV9 with TRBJ1-1; TRBD1 is a possible D gene (6 bases). The CDR3 sequence is 14 residues long. Germline V CDR1 and CDR2: SGDLS, YYNGEE. V was pared by 0 bases and J by 0 bases, with 6 bases between.

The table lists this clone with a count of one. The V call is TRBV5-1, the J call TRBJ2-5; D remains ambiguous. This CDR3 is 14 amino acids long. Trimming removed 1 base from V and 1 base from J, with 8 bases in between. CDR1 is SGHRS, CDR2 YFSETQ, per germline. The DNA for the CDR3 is TGCGCCAGCAGCTTGAGTGGGTTCCAAGAGACCCAGTACTTC. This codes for CASSLSGFQETQYF.

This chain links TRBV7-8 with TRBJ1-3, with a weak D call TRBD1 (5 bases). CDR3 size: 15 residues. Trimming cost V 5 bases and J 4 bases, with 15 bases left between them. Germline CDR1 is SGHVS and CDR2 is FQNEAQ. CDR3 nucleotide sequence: TGTGCCAGCAGCCCTGGGGGAGCTACGGGAAACACCATATATTTT. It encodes CASSPGGATGNTIYF.

The CDR3 region has the DNA TGTGCCAGCAGCCCGGTCGGACAGCCCCAGCATTTT. It encodes CASSPVGQPQHF. The chain joins TRBV5-8 to TRBJ1-5, with no clear D. Trimming stripped 4 bases from V and 7 bases from J, with 9 bases between. CDR1 SGHTS and CDR2 YDEGEE come from the germline V gene. The CDR3 covers 12 residues.

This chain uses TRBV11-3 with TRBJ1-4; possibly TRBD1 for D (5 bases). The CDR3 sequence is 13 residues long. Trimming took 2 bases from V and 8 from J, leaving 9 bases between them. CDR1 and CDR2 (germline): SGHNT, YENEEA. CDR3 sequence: CASSLNWGEKLFF. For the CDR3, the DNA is TGTGCCAGCAGCTTAAATTGGGGGGAAAAACTGTTTTTT.

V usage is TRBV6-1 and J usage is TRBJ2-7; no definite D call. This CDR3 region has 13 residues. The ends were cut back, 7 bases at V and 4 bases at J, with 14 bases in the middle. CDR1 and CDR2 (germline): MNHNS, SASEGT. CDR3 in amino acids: CASTQSRSYEQYF. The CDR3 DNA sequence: TGTGCCAGCACCCAGAGCAGGTCTTACGAGCAGTACTTC.

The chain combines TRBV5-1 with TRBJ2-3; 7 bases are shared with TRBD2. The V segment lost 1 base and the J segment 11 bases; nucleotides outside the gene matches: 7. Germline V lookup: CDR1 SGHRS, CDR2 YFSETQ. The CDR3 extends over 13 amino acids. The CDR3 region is CASSLTVGGLQYF. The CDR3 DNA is TGCGCCAGCAGCTTGACTGTGGGGGGGTTGCAGTATTTT.

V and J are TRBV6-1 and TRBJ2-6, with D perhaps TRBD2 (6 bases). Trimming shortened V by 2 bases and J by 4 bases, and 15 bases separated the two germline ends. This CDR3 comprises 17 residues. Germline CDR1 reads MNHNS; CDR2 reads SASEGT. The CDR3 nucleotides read TGTGCCAGCAGTGAACGCCCGGGGGTGTCAGGGGCCAACGTCCTGACTTTC. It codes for CASSERPGVSGANVLTF.